This T cell receptor beta chain was identified during a study of cytomegalovirus exposure and HLA in healthy donors. Study-level results: Per published reports, the classifier diagnosed cytomegalovirus status with high specificity and sensitivity. Cytomegalovirus association was listed for 150 or so TCR beta chains. Subsequent analysis revealed that first-cohort TCR clusters tended to co-occur in the roughly 120 validation repertoires.

V was shortened by 1 base and J by 4 bases, with 10 bases between the two germline ends. The CDR3 covers 15 residues. Germline V gene sequence: CDR1 LNHNV, CDR2 YYDKDF (reference sequence). With regard to this clone: Its cognate antigen is unknown.

Separation from the roughly 670-subject first cohort characterized the roughly 110-subject validation cohort, to which the donors belonged. The table came from immunoSEQ multiplex PCR; TCRdb's copy has only in-frame clones and leaves some out. The table has hundreds of thousands of clones, 80% to 90% seen once. Sequenced material: PBMCs. This receptor was identified in a woman aged 18-29 years in good health and CMV-seronegative. The V call is TRBV15, the J call TRBJ1-4, with unresolved D. The CDR3 sequence: CATSRAVDFNEKLFF. DNA for the CDR3: TGTGCCACCAGCAGAGCGGTAGACTTTAATGAAAAACTGTTTTTT.